This TCR beta chain derives from a study of CD8 T cells in ankylosing spondylitis. The V gene end was trimmed by 5 bases and the J gene end by 4 bases; junction bases not matched to a gene: 7. This CDR3 spans 16 amino acids. MiXCR, run by TCRdb on the 5' RACE reads, gives a single entry per CDR3 protein. The sample lists some 120,000 distinct CDR3 sequences, roughly 13% occurring once. The sample holds a few counts of this clonotype. The antigen is unknown. Overall study findings and caveats: Significant enrichment of disease-linked clones was reported in matched ankylosing spondylitis synovial fluid.

J is TRBJ2-2 and V is TRBV12-3 or TRBV12-4, with 10 positions matching TRBD2. The sample comprised blood, either unsorted or a sorted T cell fraction (not recorded which). This clonotype originated in a female donor with ankylosing spondylitis or in good health (not recorded which). The CDR3 DNA reads TGTGCCAGCAGTCGCGGACTAGCGGCCCTCACCGGGGAGCTGTTTTTT. Translated, it gives CASSRGLAALTGELFF.